The rows below give T cell receptor beta chains drawn from one sample of a study of Graves' ophthalmopathy and Graves' hyperthyroidism. Each CDR3 protein is one row after TCRdb ran MiXCR on the multiplex PCR reads. The sample lists fewer than 250,000 distinct CDR3 sequences, approximately 28% occurring once. Sequenced sample: peripheral blood. The receptors stem from a man aged 45-60 years with Graves' ophthalmopathy. CDR3s include the opening cysteine and the closing phenylalanine or tryptophan. Fields, in order: D gene, J gene, V gene, clone size, CDR3 DNA, CDR3 protein. The D gene is left open where the match is weak. Only part of the rows carry a size: once, few, many, or a class if the clone is expanded.

TRBD2 TRBJ2-5 TRBV27 many TGTGCCAGCAGTTTTAGGTCTAGCGGAGCAAAAGAGACCCAGTACTTC CASSFRSSGAKETQYF
. TRBJ2-5 TRBV6-4 . TGTGCCAGCAGTCAGAATAGGGGAGAGACCCAGTACTTC CASSQNRGETQYF
. TRBJ2-5 TRBV5-1 once TGCGCCAGCAGCCTTGGGAACAGGAGGGAAGAGACCCAGTACTTC CASSLGNRREETQYF
TRBD1 TRBJ2-7 TRBV6-5 many TGTGCCAGCAGAGCCGGGACAGAGAAGCCCTACGAGCAGTACTTC CASRAGTEKPYEQYF
. TRBJ2-4 TRBV5-1 . TGCGCCAGCAGCGACAGGAGTGAAGACATTCAGTACTTC CASSDRSEDIQYF
. TRBJ1-1 TRBV20-1 many TGCAGTGCTAGTTCAGGTATGAACACTGAAGCTTTCTTT CSASSGMNTEAFF
TRBD1 TRBJ1-1 TRBV28 . TGTGCCAGCGGGGACAGGGGCGGCACTGAAGCTTTCTTT CASGDRGGTEAFF
. TRBJ1-5 TRBV6-2/TRBV6-3 many TGTGCCAGCAGTTTACGCAGGGAGTCCAGCAATCAGCCCCAGCATTTT CASSLRRESSNQPQHF
. TRBJ1-2 TRBV7-2 many TGTGCCAGCAGCTTAGGTCAGACTGGCTACACCTTC CASSLGQTGYTF
TRBD2 TRBJ2-5 TRBV9 many TGTGCCAGCAGCGAAGGAGCGGGAGTCTCCAAGACCCAGTACTTC CASSEGAGVSKTQYF
. TRBJ2-7 TRBV14 many TGTGCCAGCAGCCCCGGTCTTATTTACGAGCAGTACTTC CASSPGLIYEQYF
. TRBJ1-6 TRBV28 many TGTGCCAGCAGTTTTATTCGGCAGGGCGTGTCACCCCTCCACTTT CASSFIRQGVSPLHF
. TRBJ1-1 TRBV30 many TGTGCCTGGAGTGACCAGGGGAACACTGAAGCTTTCTTT CAWSDQGNTEAFF
. TRBJ2-7 TRBV28 . TGTGCCAGCAGTTTCTTGAGGGCTCCGTACGAGCAGTACTTC CASSFLRAPYEQYF
TRBD1 TRBJ1-2 TRBV7-3 . TGTGCCAGCAGCCCTGACAGGGACACGTATGGCTACACCTTC CASSPDRDTYGYTF
. TRBJ2-7 TRBV7-2 many TGTGCCAGCAGCTTAGACGGTCCGACGTACGAGCAGTACTTC CASSLDGPTYEQYF
. TRBJ1-1 TRBV7-3 many TGTGCCAGCAGCTTAGGGGACTCGTCGGCTGGAGCTTTCTTT CASSLGDSSAGAFF
. TRBJ2-7 TRBV12-3/TRBV12-4 many TGTGCCAGCAGTCCCCGACTAGGCTCCTACGAGCAGTACTTC CASSPRLGSYEQYF
TRBD2 TRBJ2-7 TRBV6-1 . TGTGCCAGCAGTCCCACTAGCGGGAGTGCCTACGAGCAGTACTTC CASSPTSGSAYEQYF
. TRBJ1-1 TRBV11-2 many TGTGCCAGCAGCTTAGAGCCCCAGGGGACGGCTTTCTTT CASSLEPQGTAFF
TRBD1 TRBJ2-7 TRBV20-1 . TGCAGTGCTTTCGGACAGGGGGGTGCCTACGAGCAGTACTTC CSAFGQGGAYEQYF
. TRBJ2-5 TRBV9 many TGTGCCAGCAGCGGGCTAAGCGGAGAGACCCAGTACTTC CASSGLSGETQYF
. TRBJ2-5 TRBV7-2 . TGTGCCAGCAGCCCCCGTCGTCTAGAGACCCAGTACTTC CASSPRRLETQYF
. TRBJ2-6 TRBV11-1 many TGTGCCAGCAGCTTCGGTGGGGCCAACGTCCTGACTTTC CASSFGGANVLTF
. TRBJ1-2 TRBV19 many TGTGCCAGTAGTATTTCGGGGAACTATGGCTACACCTTC CASSISGNYGYTF
. TRBJ1-5 TRBV6-2/TRBV6-3 many TGTGCCAGCAGTTATAGCGGGGGAAGCAATCAGCCCCAGCATTTT CASSYSGGSNQPQHF
. TRBJ1-5 TRBV6-1 many TGTGCCAGCAGTGCGAGACCTAATCAGCCCCAGCATTTT CASSARPNQPQHF
TRBD1 TRBJ1-1 TRBV6-1 . TGTGCCAGCAGTCGGGACAGGGTGAGGGCTGAAGCTTTCTTT CASSRDRVRAEAFF
. TRBJ1-2 TRBV12-3/TRBV12-4 many TGTGCCAGCAGCCGGGACGACACATATGGCTACACCTTC CASSRDDTYGYTF
TRBD1 TRBJ1-1 TRBV4-1 many TGCGCCAGCAGCCAAGAGGACAGGGTACCGAACACTGAAGCTTTCTTT CASSQEDRVPNTEAFF
. TRBJ1-2 TRBV28 once TGTGCCAGCTTCGACCTTCAAGACCCTAACTATGGCTACACCTTC CASFDLQDPNYGYTF
. TRBJ1-1 TRBV6-1 once TGTGCCAGCAGTCGTCCGGACGGACGCACTGAAGCTTTCTTT CASSRPDGRTEAFF